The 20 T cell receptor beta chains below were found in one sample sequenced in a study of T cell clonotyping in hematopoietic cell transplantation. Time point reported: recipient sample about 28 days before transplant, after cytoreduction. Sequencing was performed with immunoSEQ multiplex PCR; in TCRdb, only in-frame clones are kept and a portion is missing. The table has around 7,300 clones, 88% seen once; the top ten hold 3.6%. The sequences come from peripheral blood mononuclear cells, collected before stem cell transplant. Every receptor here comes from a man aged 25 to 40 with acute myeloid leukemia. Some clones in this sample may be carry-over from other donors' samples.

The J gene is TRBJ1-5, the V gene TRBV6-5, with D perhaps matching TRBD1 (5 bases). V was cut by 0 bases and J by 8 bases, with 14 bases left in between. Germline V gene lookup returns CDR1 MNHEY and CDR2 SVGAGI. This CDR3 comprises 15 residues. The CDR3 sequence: CASSYSNRPREPQHF. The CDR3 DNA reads TGTGCCAGCAGTTACTCGAACAGGCCTAGGGAGCCCCAGCATTTT.

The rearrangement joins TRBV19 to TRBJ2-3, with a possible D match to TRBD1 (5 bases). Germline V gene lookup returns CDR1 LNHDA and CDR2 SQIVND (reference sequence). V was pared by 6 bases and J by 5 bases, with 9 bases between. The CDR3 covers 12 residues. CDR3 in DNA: TGTGCCAGTAGGCGCAGGGAAGATACGCAGTATTTT. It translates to CASRRREDTQYF.

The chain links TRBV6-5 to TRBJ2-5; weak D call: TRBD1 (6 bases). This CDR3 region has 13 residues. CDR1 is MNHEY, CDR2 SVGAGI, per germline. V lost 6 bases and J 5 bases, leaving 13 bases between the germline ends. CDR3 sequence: CASRRGSGETQYF. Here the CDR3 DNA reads TGTGCCAGCAGGAGGGGGTCTGGGGAGACCCAGTACTTC.

The CDR3 DNA reads TGTGCCAGCAGCCGGGACAGGGGACCAGACGAGCAGTACTTC. It specifies CASSRDRGPDEQYF. The chain links TRBV7-2 to TRBJ2-7; 10 bases match TRBD1. CDR1 SGHTA and CDR2 FQGNSA come from the germline V gene. CDR3 length equals 14 residues. The ends lost 5 bases at V and 5 bases at J; junction bases unmatched: 6.

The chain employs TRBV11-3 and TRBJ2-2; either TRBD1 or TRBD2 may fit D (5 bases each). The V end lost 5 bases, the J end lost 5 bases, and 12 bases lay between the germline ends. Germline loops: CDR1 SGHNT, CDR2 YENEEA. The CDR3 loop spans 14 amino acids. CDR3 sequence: CASSRDPLTGELFF. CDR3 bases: TGTGCCAGCAGCCGGGACCCCCTAACCGGGGAGCTGTTTTTT. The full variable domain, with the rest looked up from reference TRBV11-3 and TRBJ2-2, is EAGVVQSPRYKIIEKKQPVAFWCNPISGHNTLYWYLQNLGQGPELLIRYENEEAVDDSQLPKDRFSAERLKGVDSTLKIQPAELGDSAVYLCASSRDPLTGELFFGEGSRLTVL.

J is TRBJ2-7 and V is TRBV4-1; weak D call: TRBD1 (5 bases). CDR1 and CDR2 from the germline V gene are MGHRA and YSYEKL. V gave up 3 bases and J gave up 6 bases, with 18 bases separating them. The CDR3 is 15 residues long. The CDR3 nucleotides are TGCGCCAGCAGCCAGGCCGGCAGGGAAGGCGGCGAGCAGTACTTC. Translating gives CASSQAGREGGEQYF.

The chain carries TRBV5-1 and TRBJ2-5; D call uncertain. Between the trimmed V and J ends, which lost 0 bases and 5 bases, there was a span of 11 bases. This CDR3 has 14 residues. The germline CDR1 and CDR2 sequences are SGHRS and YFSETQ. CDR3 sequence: CASSLAREKETQYF. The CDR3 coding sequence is TGCGCCAGCAGCTTGGCGCGTGAGAAGGAGACCCAGTACTTC.

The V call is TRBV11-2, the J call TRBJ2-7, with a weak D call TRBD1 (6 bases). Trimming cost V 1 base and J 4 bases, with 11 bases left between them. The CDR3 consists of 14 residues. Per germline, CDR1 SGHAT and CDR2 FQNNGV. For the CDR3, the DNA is TGTGCCAGCAGCTTAGCGGTCGGGACATACGAGCAGTACTTC. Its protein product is CASSLAVGTYEQYF.

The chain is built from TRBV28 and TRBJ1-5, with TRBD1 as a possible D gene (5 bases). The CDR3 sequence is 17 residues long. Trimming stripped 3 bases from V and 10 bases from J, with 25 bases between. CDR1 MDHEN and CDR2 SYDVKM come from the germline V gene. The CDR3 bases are TGTGCCAGCAGTTTCCCCTTTGGGAGGGGCCCCTTCCCACCCCAGCATTTT. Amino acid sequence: CASSFPFGRGPFPPQHF.

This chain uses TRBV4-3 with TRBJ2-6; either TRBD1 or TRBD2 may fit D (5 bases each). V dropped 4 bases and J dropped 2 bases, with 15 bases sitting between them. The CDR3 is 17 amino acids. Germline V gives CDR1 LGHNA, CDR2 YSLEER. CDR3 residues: CASSPTPGTAGANVLTF. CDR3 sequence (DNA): TGCGCCAGCAGCCCCACACCGGGGACGGCTGGGGCCAACGTCCTGACTTTC.

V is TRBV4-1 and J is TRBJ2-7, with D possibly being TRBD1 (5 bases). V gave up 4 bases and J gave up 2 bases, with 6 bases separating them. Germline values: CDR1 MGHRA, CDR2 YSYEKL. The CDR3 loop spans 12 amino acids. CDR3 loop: CASSPGTYEQYF. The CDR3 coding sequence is TGCGCCAGCAGCCCAGGGACCTACGAGCAGTACTTC.

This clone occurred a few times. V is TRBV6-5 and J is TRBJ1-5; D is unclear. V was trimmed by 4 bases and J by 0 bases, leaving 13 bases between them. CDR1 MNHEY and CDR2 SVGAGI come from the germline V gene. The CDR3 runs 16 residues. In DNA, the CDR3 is TGTGCCAGCAGTTCCCTCGTCAGTTATAGCAATCAGCCCCAGCATTTT. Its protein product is CASSSLVSYSNQPQHF.

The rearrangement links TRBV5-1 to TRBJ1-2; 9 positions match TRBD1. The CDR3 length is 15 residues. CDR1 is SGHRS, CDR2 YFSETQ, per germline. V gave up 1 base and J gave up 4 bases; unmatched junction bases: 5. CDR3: CASSLRQGGSYGYTF. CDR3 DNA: TGCGCCAGCAGCTTGCGACAGGGGGGTAGCTATGGCTACACCTTC.

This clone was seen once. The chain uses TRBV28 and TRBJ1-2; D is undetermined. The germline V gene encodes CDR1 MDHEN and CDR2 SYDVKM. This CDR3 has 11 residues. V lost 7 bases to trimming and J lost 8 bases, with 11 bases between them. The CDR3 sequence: CASNSRGGYTF. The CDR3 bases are TGTGCCAGCAATTCCCGGGGAGGCTACACCTTC.

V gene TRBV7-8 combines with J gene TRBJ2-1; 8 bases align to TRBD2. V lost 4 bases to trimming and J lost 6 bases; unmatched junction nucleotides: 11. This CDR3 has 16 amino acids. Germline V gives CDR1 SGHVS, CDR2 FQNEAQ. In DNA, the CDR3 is TGTGCCAGCAGCTCCGAGCGGGAGCTTCGGTTCAATGAGCAGTTCTTC. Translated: CASSSERELRFNEQFF.

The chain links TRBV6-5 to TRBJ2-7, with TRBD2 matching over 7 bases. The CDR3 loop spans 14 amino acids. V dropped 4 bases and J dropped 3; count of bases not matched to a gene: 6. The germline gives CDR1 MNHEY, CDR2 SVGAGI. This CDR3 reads CASSWGLQDYEQYF. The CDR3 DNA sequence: TGTGCCAGCAGTTGGGGACTACAGGACTACGAGCAGTACTTC.

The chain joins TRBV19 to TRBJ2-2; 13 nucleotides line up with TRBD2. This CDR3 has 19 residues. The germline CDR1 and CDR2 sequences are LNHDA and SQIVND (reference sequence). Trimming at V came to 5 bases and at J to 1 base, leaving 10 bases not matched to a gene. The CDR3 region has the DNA TGTGCCAGTAGTTACCAATTAGGACTAGCGGGGGAGAACACCGGGGAGCTGTTTTTT. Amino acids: CASSYQLGLAGENTGELFF. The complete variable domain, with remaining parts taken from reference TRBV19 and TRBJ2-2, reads DGGITQSPKYLFRKEGQNVTLSCEQNLNHDAMYWYRQDPGQGLRLIYYSQIVNDFQKGDIAEGYSVSREKKESFPLTVTSAQKNPTAFYLCASSYQLGLAGENTGELFFGEGSRLTVL.

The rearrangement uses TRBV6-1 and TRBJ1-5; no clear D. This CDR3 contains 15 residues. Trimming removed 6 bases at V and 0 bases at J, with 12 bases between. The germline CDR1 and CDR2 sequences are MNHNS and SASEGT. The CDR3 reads CASSPPALSNQPQHF. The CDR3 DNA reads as TGTGCCAGCAGCCCCCCAGCCCTTAGCAATCAGCCCCAGCATTTT.

The CDR3 DNA sequence: TGTGCCAGCAGTTACTCGCTCGCTGAAGCTTTCTTT. This gives the protein CASSYSLAEAFF. This chain joins TRBV6-6 and TRBJ1-1, with D uncertain. CDR3 length equals 12 residues. Trimming pared 0 bases from V and 6 bases from J, leaving 5 bases between. Germline values: CDR1 MNHNY, CDR2 SVGAGI (reference sequence).

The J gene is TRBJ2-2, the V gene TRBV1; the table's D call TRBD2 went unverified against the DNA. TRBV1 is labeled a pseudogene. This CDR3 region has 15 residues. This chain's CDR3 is CTSSQEKHSGGELFF. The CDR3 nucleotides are TGCACCAGCAGCCAAGAAAAGCACAGCGGGGGGGAGCTGTTTTTT.